These T cell receptor beta chains were read from a single sample in a study of T-cell reconstitution after alpha-beta-depleted transplantation in children. TCRdb re-called the PCR reads with MiXCR, one entry per CDR3 protein. Of approximately 250,000 distinct CDR3 sequences detected, approximately 9.9% appear once; the ten largest clones hold less than 6%. Sequenced material: PBMCs from the stem cell graft donor, taken from the stem cell graft. The receptors derive from a human donor who donated a stem cell graft to a child with SCID. CDR3s include the opening cysteine and the closing phenylalanine or tryptophan. D genes are given only for firm matches. Where a row states a size, it is once, few, many or the class of an expanded clone; other rows omit it.

CDR3aa | CDR3nt | v_gene | abundance | d_gene | j_gene
CASRGPLRGTEAFF | TGCGCCAGCAGGGGACCCCTGAGGGGGACTGAAGCTTTCTTT | TRBV4-1 | many | - | TRBJ1-1
CASSLAITDGTDTQYF | TGTGCCAGCAGCTTAGCGATCACCGACGGGACAGATACGCAGTATTTT | TRBV7-2 | many | - | TRBJ2-3
CASSLEGSWNEQFF | TGTGCCAGCAGTTTAGAGGGTAGTTGGAATGAGCAGTTCTTC | TRBV27 | many | - | TRBJ2-1
CASSSGQGAPEAFF | TGTGCCAGCAGCTCGGGACAGGGGGCCCCTGAAGCTTTCTTT | TRBV9 | many | TRBD1 | TRBJ1-1
CASSLRSENTEAFF | TGCGCCAGCAGCTTACGGTCGGAGAACACTGAAGCTTTCTTT | TRBV5-1 | many | - | TRBJ1-1
CASSLEGGPNYNEQFF | TGTGCCAGCAGCTTAGAAGGGGGGCCCAACTACAATGAGCAGTTCTTC | TRBV7-2 | many | - | TRBJ2-1
CASSEGGSKVYEQYF | TGTGCCAGCAGTGAAGGGGGTTCGAAGGTCTACGAGCAGTACTTC | TRBV2 | many | - | TRBJ2-7
CASSQTVNTEAFF | TGCGCCAGCAGTCAAACAGTGAACACTGAAGCTTTCTTT | TRBV4-1 | many | - | TRBJ1-1
CASSFGTGYTDTQYF | TGTGCCAGCAGTTTCGGGACAGGTTACACAGATACGCAGTATTTT | TRBV12-3/TRBV12-4 | many | TRBD1 | TRBJ2-3
CSAPDIDIGYTF | TGCAGTGCCCCCGACATCGATATTGGCTACACCTTC | TRBV20-1 | few | - | TRBJ1-2
CASSPRGGYEQYF | TGTGCCAGCTCACCACGGGGCGGCTACGAGCAGTACTTC | TRBV18 | many | - | TRBJ2-7
CSASGTLQGVASPLHF | TGCAGTGCTTCCGGAACGTTACAGGGAGTGGCTTCACCCCTCCACTTT | TRBV20-1 | many | - | TRBJ1-6
CAISESRDPIYGYTF | TGTGCCATCAGTGAGTCAAGAGACCCAATCTATGGCTACACCTTC | TRBV10-3 | many | - | TRBJ1-2
CASSPDSHSGANVLTF | TGCGCCAGCAGCCCCGACAGCCACTCTGGGGCCAACGTCCTGACTTTC | TRBV5-1 | - | - | TRBJ2-6
CASSLFGESYNEQFF | TGTGCCAGCAGCTTGTTCGGGGAGTCCTACAATGAGCAGTTCTTC | TRBV5-6 | many | - | TRBJ2-1
CASSQDMGEKLFF | TGCGCCAGCAGCCAAGACATGGGTGAAAAACTGTTTTTT | TRBV4-3 | many | - | TRBJ1-4
CASSLASHLDTGELFF | TGCGCCAGCAGCTTGGCAAGTCACCTCGACACCGGGGAGCTGTTTTTT | TRBV5-1 | few | - | TRBJ2-2
CSARDTRGEQYF | TGCAGTGCTAGAGATACGCGGGGCGAGCAGTACTTC | TRBV20-1 | many | - | TRBJ2-7